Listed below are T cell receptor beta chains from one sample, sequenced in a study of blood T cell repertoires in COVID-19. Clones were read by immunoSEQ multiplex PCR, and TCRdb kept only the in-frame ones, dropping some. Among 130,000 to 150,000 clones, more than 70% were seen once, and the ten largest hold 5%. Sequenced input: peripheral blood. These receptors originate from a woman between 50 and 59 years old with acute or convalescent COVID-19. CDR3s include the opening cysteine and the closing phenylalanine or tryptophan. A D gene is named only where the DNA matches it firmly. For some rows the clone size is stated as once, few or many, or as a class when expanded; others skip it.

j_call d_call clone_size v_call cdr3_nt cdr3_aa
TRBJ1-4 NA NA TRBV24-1 TGTGCCACCAGGGGGCAAGGACAAGGTGGAAAACTGTTTTTT CATRGQGQGGKLFF
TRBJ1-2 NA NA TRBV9 TGTGCCAGTTCACTGACTAACTATGGCTACACCTTC CASSLTNYGYTF
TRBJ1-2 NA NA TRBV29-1 TGCAGCGTTGGTCTGGGCGGGGGATTCAACACCTTC CSVGLGGGFNTF
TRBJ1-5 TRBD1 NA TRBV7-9 TGTGCCAGCAGCATTGGGACAGGTACTTTGGGTCCGCCCCAGCATTTT CASSIGTGTLGPPQHF
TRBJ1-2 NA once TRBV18 TGTGCCAGCTCACGAGAGTCTAACTATGGCTACACCTTC CASSRESNYGYTF
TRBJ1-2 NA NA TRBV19 TGTGCCAGTAGTTCAACCGCCGCAGGGCTCTATGGCTACACCTTC CASSSTAAGLYGYTF
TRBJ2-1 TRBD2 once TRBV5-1 TGCGCCAGCAGCTTGGCTGCGACTAGCGGGGGGTACTATGAGCAGTTCTTC CASSLAATSGGYYEQFF
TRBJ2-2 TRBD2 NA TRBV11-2 TGTGCCAGCAGCCGGGACTACCACACCGGGGAGCTGTTTTTT CASSRDYHTGELFF
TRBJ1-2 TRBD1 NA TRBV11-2 TGTGCCAGCAGCTCCTACAGGGGAATAGACTATGGCTACACCTTC CASSSYRGIDYGYTF
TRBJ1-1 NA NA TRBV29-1 TGCAGCGCCACCCCAGGGGACACTGAAGCTTTCTTT CSATPGDTEAFF